This T cell receptor beta chain is drawn from a study of cytomegalovirus exposure and HLA in healthy donors. At the level of the study: The 90 to 150 validation repertoires matched the roughly 700 first-cohort repertoires in platform, a later analysis reported.

Among the roughly 120 subjects of the validation cohort, separate from the roughly 670-subject first cohort, were the donors. Study-wide results and caveats: Rarity marked most TCR sequences, yet some public TCRs occurred in many donors. A classifier reportedly called cytomegalovirus status with high sensitivity and specificity.

TCRdb's copy holds only in-frame clones and misses some; the assay was immunoSEQ multiplex PCR. The sample holds some 310,000 clones, over 75% seen once. Regarding this clone: The antigen is unknown.

Germline V gene sequence: CDR1 LGHNA, CDR2 YSLEER. V lost 0 bases, J lost 6 bases, and 12 bases stayed unmatched. This CDR3 is 18 amino acids long. The chain combines TRBV4-3 with TRBJ2-1; TRBD2 matches at 9 bases. This receptor was identified in a man in his thirties or forties in good health and CMV-seronegative. The source material was PBMCs. CDR3: CASSQDGWDSGGFNEQFF. The CDR3 bases are TGCGCCAGCAGCCAAGATGGGTGGGATAGCGGGGGTTTCAATGAGCAGTTCTTC.